Below, 25 T cell receptor beta chains from the same sample are listed, as sequenced in a study of T cell responses to AZD1222 COVID-19 vaccine. Using immunoSEQ multiplex PCR, the repertoire was profiled, and TCRdb retains in-frame clones only, with some absent. The table records about 70,000 clones, approximately 91% of them present only once. Here the sequenced sample was peripheral blood, taken on day 0 of MenACWY control vaccination. The receptors originated from an adult in good health.

This clone appeared a few times. The rearrangement links TRBV3-1 (or the pseudogene TRBV3-2) to TRBJ1-1; D uncertain. Germline assignment: CDR1 LGHDT and CDR2 YNNKEL (reference sequence). This CDR3 is built from 11 residues. V was shortened by 4 bases and J by 8 bases, with 8 bases between the two germline ends. The CDR3 region is CASSLSHEAFF. CDR3 sequence (DNA): TGTGCCAGCAGCCTAAGTCACGAAGCTTTCTTT.

The genes are TRBV19 and TRBJ1-4; 9 bases match TRBD1. The CDR3 extends over 16 amino acids. Germline V CDR1 and CDR2: LNHDA, SQIVND (reference sequence). With 2 bases clipped from V and 3 bases from J, the junction kept 4 bases outside the gene matches. CDR3 DNA: TGTGCCAGTAGTATACGGGGACAGGGCCCTAATGAAAAACTGTTTTTT. It is translated as CASSIRGQGPNEKLFF.

The genes are TRBV19 and TRBJ1-1; weak D call: TRBD1 (5 bases). CDR3 size: 13 residues. Trimming shortened V by 6 bases and J by 4 bases, and 12 bases separated the two germline ends. Germline assignment: CDR1 LNHDA and CDR2 SQIVND (reference sequence). CDR3 coding DNA: TGTGCCAGTAGGTCAGGGAGCCTCACTGAAGCTTTCTTT. It yields the protein CASRSGSLTEAFF.

The genes are TRBV25-1 and TRBJ2-3, with D unclear. The germline V gene has CDR1 MGHDK and CDR2 SYGVNS. V lost 7 bases and J lost 5, with 7 bases in between. The CDR3 sequence is 11 residues long. DNA of the CDR3: TGTGCCAGCACAAGTTTAGATACGCAGTATTTT. As protein: CASTSLDTQYF.

The rearrangement links TRBV27 to TRBJ2-2, with TRBD1 matching 10 bases. The V segment lost 2 bases and the J segment 3 bases; nucleotides outside the gene matches: 3. The length of the CDR3 is 16 residues. Germline V lookup: CDR1 MNHEY, CDR2 SMNVEV (reference sequence). The CDR3 sequence: CASSLGQGGYTGELFF. The CDR3 DNA reads as TGTGCCAGCAGTTTAGGACAGGGGGGGTACACCGGGGAGCTGTTTTTT.

This chain links TRBV20-1 with TRBJ1-1; a weak D match, TRBD1 (6 bases). Germline V gene data show CDR1 as DFQATT and CDR2 as SNEGSKA (reference sequence). Trimming removed 3 bases at V and 5 bases at J, with 10 bases between. This CDR3 comprises 12 residues. The CDR3 DNA follows: TGCAGTGCTAGTTACAGGGAGACTGAAGCTTTCTTT. It encodes CSASYRETEAFF.

The chain is built from TRBV5-5 and TRBJ1-2; TRBD1 might be the D (6 bases). Between the trimmed V and J ends, which lost 3 bases and 2 bases, there was a span of 8 bases. Germline CDR1 SGHKS, CDR2 YYEKEE (reference sequence). The CDR3 is made up of 13 amino acids. The CDR3 DNA sequence: TGTGCCAGCAGCTACAGGGTAAACTATGGCTACACCTTC. This codes for CASSYRVNYGYTF.

The V gene is TRBV7-9, the J gene TRBJ1-3; 7 nucleotides align to TRBD1. V gave up 4 bases and J gave up 0 bases; unmatched junction bases: 0. The germline V gene encodes CDR1 SEHNR and CDR2 FQNEAQ (reference sequence). This CDR3 contains 14 residues. The DNA for the CDR3 is TGTGCCAGCAGCTGGGACAGCTCTGGAAACACCATATATTTT. Amino acids: CASSWDSSGNTIYF. Full variable domain (remainder filled in from reference TRBV7-9 and TRBJ1-3): DTGVSQNPRHKITKRGQNVTFRCDPISEHNRLYWYRQTLGQGPEFLTYFQNEAQLEKSRLLSDRFSAERPKGSFSTLEIQRTEQGDSAMYLCASSWDSSGNTIYFGEGSWLTVV.

CDR3 coding DNA: TGTGCCAGCCGCGTGGGGAGCCAGACTTATGGCTACACCTTC. This translates into CASRVGSQTYGYTF. The chain has TRBV5-4 and TRBJ1-2; D remains unclear. Between the trimmed V and J ends, which lost 7 bases and 5 bases, there was a span of 18 bases. This CDR3 comprises 14 residues. Germline CDR1 SGHNT, CDR2 YYREEE (reference sequence).

V is TRBV5-1 and J is TRBJ1-1; D uncertain. Trimming removed 0 bases at V and 2 bases at J, with 11 bases between. CDR1 is SGHRS and CDR2 is YFSETQ in the germline V gene. The CDR3 covers 15 residues. CDR3 loop: CASSLEVVGNTEAFF. The CDR3 DNA reads as TGCGCCAGCAGCTTGGAGGTGGTAGGCAACACTGAAGCTTTCTTT.

This chain links TRBV29-1 with TRBJ1-5; TRBD1 matches at 7 bases. This CDR3 is built from 14 residues. CDR1 and CDR2 (germline): SQVTM, ANQGSEA. V dropped 5 bases and J dropped 1; count of bases not matched to a gene: 5. The CDR3 protein is CSVSKQGSNQPQHF. The CDR3 nucleotides are TGCAGCGTTTCCAAACAGGGGAGCAATCAGCCCCAGCATTTT.

The chain carries TRBV5-1 and TRBJ1-5; D gene ambiguous. CDR1 is SGHRS and CDR2 is YFSETQ in the germline V gene. The V gene lost 0 bases and the J gene lost 5 bases, with 6 bases spanning the gap. The length of the CDR3 is 13 residues. CDR3 DNA sequence: TGCGCCAGCAGCTTGGACCCCGATCAGCCCCAGCATTTT. Its protein is CASSLDPDQPQHF.

The chain recombines TRBV18 with TRBJ1-1; D ambiguous. This CDR3 contains 13 residues. V gave up 2 bases and J gave up 1 base, with 5 bases separating them. Germline-derived CDR1 and CDR2 are KGHSH and LQKENI. CDR3 region: CASSPDSNTEAFF. As DNA, the CDR3 is TGTGCCAGCTCACCAGACTCGAACACTGAAGCTTTCTTT.

The chain recombines TRBV11-3 with TRBJ2-5, with 9 bases fitting TRBD1. V lost 4 bases and J lost 3; bases outside the gene matches: 6. Per germline, CDR1 SGHNT and CDR2 YENEEA. The CDR3 loop spans 15 amino acids. In DNA form, the CDR3 reads TGTGCCAGCAGCTCCTGGACAGGGGAGAAAGAGACCCAGTACTTC. This encodes CASSSWTGEKETQYF. Full variable domain (missing parts from reference TRBV11-3 and TRBJ2-5): EAGVVQSPRYKIIEKKQPVAFWCNPISGHNTLYWYLQNLGQGPELLIRYENEEAVDDSQLPKDRFSAERLKGVDSTLKIQPAELGDSAVYLCASSSWTGEKETQYFGPGTRLLVL.

This clone was seen a few times. J is TRBJ2-1 and V is TRBV7-9, with D possibly matching TRBD2 (5 bases). The CDR3 contains 13 residues. Trimming removed 1 base at V and 8 bases at J, with 9 bases between. Germline V gives CDR1 SEHNR, CDR2 FQNEAQ (reference sequence). CDR3 residues: CASSLGGLDEQFF. CDR3 bases: TGTGCCAGCAGCTTAGGAGGGCTCGATGAGCAGTTCTTC.

The chain has TRBV28 and TRBJ1-3, with no clear D. Trimming shortened V by 4 bases and J by 4 bases, and 5 bases separated the two germline ends. The V gene's germline CDR1 is MDHEN and CDR2 SYDVKM. The CDR3 totals 12 residues. CDR3 nucleotides: TGTGCCAGCAGTTCTCAAGGAAACACCATATATTTT. Its protein is CASSSQGNTIYF.

This chain uses TRBV19 with TRBJ1-5, with D possibly TRBD1 on 5 matching bases. The germline V gene has CDR1 LNHDA and CDR2 SQIVND (reference sequence). This CDR3 has 16 amino acids. The germline V and J ends were trimmed by 3 bases and 6 bases, with 18 bases remaining between them. The CDR3 region is CASSISQGEYRQPQHF. Here the CDR3 DNA reads TGTGCCAGTAGTATCAGCCAGGGAGAGTATCGTCAGCCCCAGCATTTT.

V gene TRBV6-6 combines with J gene TRBJ1-1; no clear D. Germline-derived CDR1 and CDR2 are MNHNY and SVGAGI (reference sequence). The V end was cut by 4 bases, the J end by 1 base, with 4 bases between. This CDR3 is 12 amino acids long. CDR3 protein: CASSSQNTEAFF. The CDR3 DNA reads TGTGCCAGCAGTTCACAGAACACTGAAGCTTTCTTT.

The V call is TRBV7-9, the J call TRBJ1-1; D is perhaps TRBD1 (5 bases). The V end lost 0 bases, the J end lost 10 bases, and 12 bases lay between the germline ends. Germline V gene sequence: CDR1 SEHNR, CDR2 FQNEAQ (reference sequence). CDR3 size: 13 residues. CDR3 loop: CASSLAVGRGAFF. For the CDR3, the DNA is TGTGCCAGCAGCTTAGCGGTGGGGCGAGGAGCTTTCTTT.

The genes are TRBV21-1 and TRBJ2-6; the table calls TRBD1, which could not be checked here. TRBV21-1 is tagged as a pseudogene. The CDR3 loop spans 19 amino acids. This CDR3 reads CASSKGGDRGLGGANVLTF. CDR3 bases: TGTGCCAGCAGCAAAGGAGGGGACAGGGGGCTAGGTGGGGCCAACGTCCTGACTTTC.

The chain combines TRBV4-1 with TRBJ1-6; D perhaps matches TRBD1 (5 bases). Germline-derived CDR1 and CDR2 are MGHRA and YSYEKL. V lost 0 bases and J lost 6, with 12 bases in between. The CDR3 spans 16 residues. DNA of the CDR3: TGCGCCAGCAGCCAAGAGGGGCCTACTGCTAATTCACCCCTCCACTTT. Translation gives CASSQEGPTANSPLHF.

The chain employs TRBV6-5 and TRBJ1-6; D unresolved. Germline CDR1 MNHEY, CDR2 SVGAGI. There are 14 residues in the CDR3. V was cut by 7 bases and J by 8 bases, with 15 bases left in between. The DNA for the CDR3 is TGTGCCAGCACTCGCGGGGAGAGGGATTCACCCCTCCACTTT. It codes for CASTRGERDSPLHF.

CDR3 in amino acids: CASSYQGAKETQYF. Written as DNA, the CDR3 is TGTGCCAGCAGTTATCAGGGGGCGAAGGAGACCCAGTACTTC. The V and J genes are TRBV6-2 or TRBV6-3 and TRBJ2-5; 8 bases map to TRBD1. This CDR3 spans 14 amino acids. Germline CDR1 is MNHEY and CDR2 is SVGEGT. The J segment lost 5 bases and the V segment lost 3 bases, leaving 5 bases of the junction unmatched.

This chain links TRBV29-1 with TRBJ2-7; 8 bases align to TRBD1. The CDR3 covers 14 residues. The V segment lost 4 bases and the J segment 6 bases; nucleotides outside the gene matches: 11. The germline V gene has CDR1 SQVTM and CDR2 ANQGSEA. The CDR3 is CSVAPGTDRVEQYF. The CDR3 DNA is TGCAGCGTTGCCCCCGGGACGGACAGGGTCGAGCAGTACTTC.

This sequence joins TRBV12-3 or TRBV12-4 and TRBJ1-1; D is undetermined. The CDR3 extends over 13 amino acids. V lost 3 bases and J 2 bases, leaving 7 bases between the germline ends. The CDR3 is CASSFLANTEAFF. The CDR3 coding sequence is TGTGCCAGCAGTTTCTTGGCCAACACTGAAGCTTTCTTT.